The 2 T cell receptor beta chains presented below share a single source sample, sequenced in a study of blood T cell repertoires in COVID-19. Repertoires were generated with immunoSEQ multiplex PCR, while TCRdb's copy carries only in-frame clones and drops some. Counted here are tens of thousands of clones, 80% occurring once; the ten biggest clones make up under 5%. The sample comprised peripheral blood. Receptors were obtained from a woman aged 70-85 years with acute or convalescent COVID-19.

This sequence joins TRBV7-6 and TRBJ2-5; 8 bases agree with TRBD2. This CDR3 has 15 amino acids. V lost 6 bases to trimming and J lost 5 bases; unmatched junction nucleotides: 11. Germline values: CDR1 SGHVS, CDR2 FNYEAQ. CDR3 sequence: CASSFSGGPQETQYF. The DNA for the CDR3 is TGTGCCAGCAGTTTCTCGGGGGGGCCCCAGGAGACCCAGTACTTC.

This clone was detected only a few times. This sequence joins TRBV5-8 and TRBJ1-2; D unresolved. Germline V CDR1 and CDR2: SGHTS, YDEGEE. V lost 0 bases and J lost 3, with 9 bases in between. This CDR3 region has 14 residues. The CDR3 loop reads CASSLVPGDYGYTF. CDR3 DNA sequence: TGTGCCAGCAGCTTGGTTCCGGGAGACTATGGCTACACCTTC. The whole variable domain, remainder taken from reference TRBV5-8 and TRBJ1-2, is EAGVTQSPTHLIKTRGQQATLRCSPISGHTSVYWYQQALGLGLQFLLWYDEGEERNRGNFPPRFSGRQFPNYSSELNVNALELEDSALYLCASSLVPGDYGYTFGSGTRLTVV.